This T cell receptor beta chain was retrieved from a study of T-cell memory formation after mild COVID-19. The overall study: For the most part, TCR clusters were specific to one donor. General study findings and limits: Memory from before infection featured some responding clones, which suggests cross-reactive memory joined. The second-wave clones peaking on day 37 were not confirmed as SARS-CoV-2-specific.

V gave up 4 bases and J gave up 8 bases, with 12 bases separating them. CDR1 is SGHRS and CDR2 is YFSETQ in the germline V gene. The CDR3 is 12 amino acids. About this clonotype itself: Its antigen is still unknown.

Using its own MiXCR run on the 5' RACE reads, TCRdb lists one record per CDR3 protein. The repertoire has approximately 570,000 distinct CDR3 sequences, approximately 18% of them found once; the top ten carry approximately 12%. The sequencing input was PBMCs or a T cell subset sorted from them (not recorded which). This TCR was sampled from an adult woman who had mild COVID-19 (a few samples of this study predate the infection). Cell type and time point are not known. This chain links TRBV5-1 with TRBJ1-2; possible D gene TRBD1, 5 bases. The CDR3 loop reads CASSPFGDGYTF. In DNA, the CDR3 is TGCGCCAGCAGCCCCTTTGGGGACGGCTACACCTTC.